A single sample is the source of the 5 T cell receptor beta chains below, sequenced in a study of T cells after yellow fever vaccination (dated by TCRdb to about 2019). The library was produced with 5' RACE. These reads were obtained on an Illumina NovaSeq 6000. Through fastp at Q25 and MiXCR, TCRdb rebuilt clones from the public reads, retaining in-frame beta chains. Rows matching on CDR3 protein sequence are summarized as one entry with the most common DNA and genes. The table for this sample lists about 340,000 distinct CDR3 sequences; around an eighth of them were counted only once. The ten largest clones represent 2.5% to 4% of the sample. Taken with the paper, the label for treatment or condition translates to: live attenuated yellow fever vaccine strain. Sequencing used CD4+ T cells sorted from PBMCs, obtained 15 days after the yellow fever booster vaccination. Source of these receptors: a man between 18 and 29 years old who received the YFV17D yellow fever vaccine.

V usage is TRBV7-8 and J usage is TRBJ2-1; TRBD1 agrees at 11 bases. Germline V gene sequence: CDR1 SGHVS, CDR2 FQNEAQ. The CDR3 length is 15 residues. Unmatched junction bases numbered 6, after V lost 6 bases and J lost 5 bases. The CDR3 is CASSRGQGGDNEQFF. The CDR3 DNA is TGTGCCAGCAGTAGGGGACAGGGGGGGGACAATGAGCAGTTCTTC.

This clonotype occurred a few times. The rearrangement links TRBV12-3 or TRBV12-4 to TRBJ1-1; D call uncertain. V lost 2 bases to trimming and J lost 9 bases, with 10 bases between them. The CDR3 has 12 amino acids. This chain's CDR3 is CASSLKDLQAFF. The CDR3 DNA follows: TGTGCCAGCAGTTTAAAAGATCTCCAAGCTTTCTTT.

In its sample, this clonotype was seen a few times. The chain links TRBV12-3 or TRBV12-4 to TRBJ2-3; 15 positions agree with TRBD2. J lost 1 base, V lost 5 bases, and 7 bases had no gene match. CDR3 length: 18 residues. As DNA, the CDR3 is TGTGCCAGCAGTAGGACTAGCGGGGGGGTTTCTCGCACAGATACGCAGTATTTT. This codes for CASSRTSGGVSRTDTQYF.

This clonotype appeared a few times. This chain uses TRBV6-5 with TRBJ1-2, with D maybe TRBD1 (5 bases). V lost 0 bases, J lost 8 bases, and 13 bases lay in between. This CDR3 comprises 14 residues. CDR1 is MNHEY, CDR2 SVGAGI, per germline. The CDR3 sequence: CASSYSFGARGYTF. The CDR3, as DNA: TGTGCCAGCAGTTACTCGTTTGGGGCCCGGGGCTACACCTTC.

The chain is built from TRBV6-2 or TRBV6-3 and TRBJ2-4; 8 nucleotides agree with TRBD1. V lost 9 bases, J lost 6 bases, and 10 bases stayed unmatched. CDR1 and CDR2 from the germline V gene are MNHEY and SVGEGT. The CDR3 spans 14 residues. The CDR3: CASGYSGTGNIQYF. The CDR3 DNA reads TGTGCCAGTGGATACTCCGGGACAGGAAACATTCAGTACTTC.